This T cell receptor beta chain was identified in a study of T cell responses to AZD1222 COVID-19 vaccine. Only in-frame clones appear in the TCRdb table, and some are missing; sequencing was by immunoSEQ multiplex PCR. The table records approximately 150,000 clones, approximately 93% of them present only once. Germline CDR1 reads MNHEY; CDR2 reads SMNVEV (reference sequence). Trimming removed 3 bases from V and 6 bases from J; junction bases left unmatched: 5. CDR3 length equals 15 residues. Study-level results: The study identified only 6 or 7 AZD1222 recipients as seropositive at baseline. In a largely white British group with more females than males, clonal diversity was possibly underestimated. Repertoires were sampled only after the peak T cell response.

In regard to this clone: The antigen remains undetermined.

The sample in question was peripheral blood, obtained after recovery from COVID-19. This sequence joins TRBV27 and TRBJ2-1; 10 bases agree with TRBD2. The receptor's source is an adult who had recovered from COVID-19. CDR3 protein: CASSFASGSGNEQFF. The CDR3 nucleotides are TGTGCCAGCAGTTTCGCTAGCGGGAGCGGCAATGAGCAGTTCTTC.